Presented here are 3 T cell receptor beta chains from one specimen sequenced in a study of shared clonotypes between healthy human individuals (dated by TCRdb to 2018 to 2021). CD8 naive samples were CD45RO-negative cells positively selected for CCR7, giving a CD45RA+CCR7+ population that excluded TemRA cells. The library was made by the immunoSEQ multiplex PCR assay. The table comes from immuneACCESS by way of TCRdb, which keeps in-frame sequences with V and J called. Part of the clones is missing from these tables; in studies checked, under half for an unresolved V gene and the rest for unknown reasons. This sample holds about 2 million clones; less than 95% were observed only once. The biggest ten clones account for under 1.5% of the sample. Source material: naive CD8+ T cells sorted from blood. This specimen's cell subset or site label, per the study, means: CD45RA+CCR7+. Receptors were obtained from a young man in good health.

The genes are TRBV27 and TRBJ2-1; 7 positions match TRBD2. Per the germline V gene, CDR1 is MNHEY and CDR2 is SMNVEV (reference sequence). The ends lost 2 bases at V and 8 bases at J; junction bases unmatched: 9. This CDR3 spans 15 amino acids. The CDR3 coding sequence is TGTGCCAGCAGTTTAGTGGGAGGGCCGGTGGATGAGCAGTTCTTC. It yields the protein CASSLVGGPVDEQFF.

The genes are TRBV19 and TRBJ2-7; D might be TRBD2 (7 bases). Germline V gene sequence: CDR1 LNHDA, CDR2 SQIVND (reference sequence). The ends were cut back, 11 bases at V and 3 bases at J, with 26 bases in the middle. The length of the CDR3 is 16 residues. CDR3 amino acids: CAGGRLAQGSLYEQYF. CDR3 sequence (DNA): TGTGCCGGGGGACGACTAGCCCAGGGGAGCCTCTACGAGCAGTACTTC.

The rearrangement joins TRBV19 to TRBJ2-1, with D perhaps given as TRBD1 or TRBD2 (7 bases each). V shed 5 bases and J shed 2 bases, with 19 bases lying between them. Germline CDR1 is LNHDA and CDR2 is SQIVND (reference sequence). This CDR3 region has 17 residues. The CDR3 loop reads CASSLDREGLTYNEQFF. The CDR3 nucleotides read TGTGCCAGTAGTCTTGACAGGGAGGGATTGACCTACAATGAGCAGTTCTTC.